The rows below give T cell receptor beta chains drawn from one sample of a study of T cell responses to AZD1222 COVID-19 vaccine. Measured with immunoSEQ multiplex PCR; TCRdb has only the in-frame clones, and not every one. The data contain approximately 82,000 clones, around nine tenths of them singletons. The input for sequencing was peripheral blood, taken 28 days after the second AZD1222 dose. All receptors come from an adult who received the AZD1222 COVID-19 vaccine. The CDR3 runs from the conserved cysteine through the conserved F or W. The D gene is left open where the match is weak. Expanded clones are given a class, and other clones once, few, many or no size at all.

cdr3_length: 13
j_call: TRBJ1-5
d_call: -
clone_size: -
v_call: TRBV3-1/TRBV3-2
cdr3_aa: CASSPGSAQPQHF
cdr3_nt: TGTGCCAGCAGCCCAGGGTCGGCTCAGCCCCAGCATTTT

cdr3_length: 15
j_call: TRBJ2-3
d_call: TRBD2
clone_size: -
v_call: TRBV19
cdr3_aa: CASSRAGEPTDTQYF
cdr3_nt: TGTGCCAGTAGTAGAGCGGGGGAGCCCACAGATACGCAGTATTTT

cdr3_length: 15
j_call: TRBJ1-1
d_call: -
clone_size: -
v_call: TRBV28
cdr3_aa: CASSGIMGGARGAFF
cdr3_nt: TGTGCCAGCAGCGGGATCATGGGGGGGGCCCGTGGGGCTTTCTTT

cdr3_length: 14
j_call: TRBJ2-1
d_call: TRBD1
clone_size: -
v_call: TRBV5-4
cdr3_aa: CASSFGQARGEQFF
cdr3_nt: TGTGCCAGCAGCTTCGGACAGGCCCGGGGTGAGCAGTTCTTC

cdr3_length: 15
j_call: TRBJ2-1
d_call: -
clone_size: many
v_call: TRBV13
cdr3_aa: CASSLSPGGYNEQFF
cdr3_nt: TGTGCCAGCAGCTTAAGCCCCGGGGGCTACAATGAGCAGTTCTTC

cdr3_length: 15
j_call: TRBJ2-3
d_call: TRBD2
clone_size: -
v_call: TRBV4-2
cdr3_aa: CASSQAASGADTQYF
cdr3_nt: TGTGCCAGCAGCCAAGCGGCGAGCGGGGCAGATACGCAGTATTTT

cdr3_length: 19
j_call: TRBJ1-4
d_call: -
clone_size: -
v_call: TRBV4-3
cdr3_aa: CASSQRVRVSSAANEKLFF
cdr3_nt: TGCGCCAGCAGCCAAAGGGTGAGGGTATCAAGCGCGGCTAATGAAAAACTGTTTTTT

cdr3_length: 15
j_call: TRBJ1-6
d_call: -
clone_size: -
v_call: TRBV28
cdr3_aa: CASSGREWGNSPLHF
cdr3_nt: TGTGCCAGCAGTGGCCGGGAGTGGGGCAATTCACCCCTCCACTTT

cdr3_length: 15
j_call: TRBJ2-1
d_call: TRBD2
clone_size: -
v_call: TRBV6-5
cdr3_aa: CATSPSGGLYNEQFF
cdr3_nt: TGTGCCACTTCCCCAAGCGGGGGACTCTACAATGAGCAGTTCTTC

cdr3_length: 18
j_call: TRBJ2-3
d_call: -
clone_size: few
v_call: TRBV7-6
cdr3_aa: CASSLRPGLTSSTDTQYF
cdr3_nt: TGTGCCAGCAGCTTACGTCCGGGATTGACATCCTCCACAGATACGCAGTATTTT

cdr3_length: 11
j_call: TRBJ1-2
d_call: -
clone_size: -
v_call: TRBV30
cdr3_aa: CAWRTTYGYTF
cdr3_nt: TGTGCCTGGAGAACCACCTATGGCTACACCTTC

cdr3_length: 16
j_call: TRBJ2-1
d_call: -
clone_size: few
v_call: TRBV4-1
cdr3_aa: CASSQENPGRLNEQFF
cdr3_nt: TGCGCCAGCAGCCAAGAAAATCCGGGACGGTTGAATGAGCAGTTCTTC

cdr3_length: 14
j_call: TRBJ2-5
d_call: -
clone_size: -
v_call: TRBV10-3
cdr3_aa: CAISIDGGAETQYF
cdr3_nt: TGTGCCATCAGTATAGACGGGGGCGCGGAGACCCAGTACTTC

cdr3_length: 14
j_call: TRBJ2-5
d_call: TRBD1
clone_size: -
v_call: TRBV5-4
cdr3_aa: CASSYRQGRETQYF
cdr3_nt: TGTGCCAGCAGCTATCGACAGGGGAGAGAGACCCAGTACTTC

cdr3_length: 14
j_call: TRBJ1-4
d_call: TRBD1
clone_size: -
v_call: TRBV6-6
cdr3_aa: CASIQETGREKLFF
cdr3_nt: TGTGCCAGCATTCAGGAGACAGGGAGGGAAAAACTGTTTTTT

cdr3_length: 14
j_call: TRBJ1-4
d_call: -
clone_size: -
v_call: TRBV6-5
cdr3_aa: CASSRRSFNEKLFF
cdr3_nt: TGTGCCAGCAGCAGAAGGAGCTTTAATGAAAAACTGTTTTTT

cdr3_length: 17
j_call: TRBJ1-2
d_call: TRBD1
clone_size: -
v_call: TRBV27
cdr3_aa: CASSSPMAGGTESGYTF
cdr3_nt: TGTGCCAGCAGTTCCCCGATGGCAGGGGGCACCGAGAGTGGCTACACCTTC

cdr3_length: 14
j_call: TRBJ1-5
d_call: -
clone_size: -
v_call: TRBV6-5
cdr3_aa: CASSYRYSNQPQHF
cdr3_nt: TGTGCCAGCAGTTACAGGTATAGCAATCAGCCCCAGCATTTT

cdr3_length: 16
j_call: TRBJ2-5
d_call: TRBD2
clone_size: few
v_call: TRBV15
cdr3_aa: CATSRGGGGYQETQYF
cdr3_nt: TGTGCCACCAGCAGGGGCGGCGGGGGGTACCAAGAGACCCAGTACTTC

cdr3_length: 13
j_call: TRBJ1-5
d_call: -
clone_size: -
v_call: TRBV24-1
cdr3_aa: CATSDATKQPQHF
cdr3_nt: TGTGCCACCAGTGATGCGACTAAACAGCCCCAGCATTTT

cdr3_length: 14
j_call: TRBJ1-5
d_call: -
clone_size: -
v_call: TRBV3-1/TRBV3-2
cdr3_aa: CASSPDYSNQPQHF
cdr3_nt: TGTGCCAGCAGCCCCGATTATAGCAATCAGCCCCAGCATTTT

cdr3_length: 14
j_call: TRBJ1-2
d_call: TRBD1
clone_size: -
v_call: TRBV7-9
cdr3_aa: CASRRTGVQYGYTF
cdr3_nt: TGTGCCAGCAGGAGGACAGGGGTCCAGTATGGCTACACCTTC

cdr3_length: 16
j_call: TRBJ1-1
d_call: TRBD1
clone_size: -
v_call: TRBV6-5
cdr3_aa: CASSSQWQGVNTEAFF
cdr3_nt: TGTGCCAGCAGTTCCCAATGGCAGGGGGTGAACACTGAAGCTTTCTTT

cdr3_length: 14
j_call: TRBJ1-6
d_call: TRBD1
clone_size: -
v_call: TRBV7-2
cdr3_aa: CASSRQGYNSPLHF
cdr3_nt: TGTGCCAGCAGCAGACAGGGGTATAATTCACCCCTCCACTTT

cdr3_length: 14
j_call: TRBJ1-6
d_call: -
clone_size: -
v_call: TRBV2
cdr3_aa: CASSSRIVGSPLHF
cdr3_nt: TGTGCCAGCAGTTCTAGAATCGTGGGTTCACCCCTCCACTTT

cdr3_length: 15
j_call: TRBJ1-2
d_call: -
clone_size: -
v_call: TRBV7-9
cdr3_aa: CASSLGPGPMAGYTF
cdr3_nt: TGTGCCAGCAGCTTAGGCCCGGGCCCAATGGCTGGCTACACCTTC

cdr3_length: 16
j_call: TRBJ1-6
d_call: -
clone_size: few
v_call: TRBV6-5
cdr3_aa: CASSYQATIWNSPLHF
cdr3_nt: TGTGCCAGCAGTTACCAAGCGACCATATGGAATTCACCCCTCCACTTT

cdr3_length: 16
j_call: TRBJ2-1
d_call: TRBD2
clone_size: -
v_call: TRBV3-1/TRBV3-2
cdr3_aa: CASSQRRGGIGNEQFF
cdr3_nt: TGTGCCAGCAGCCAACGGCGGGGGGGCATAGGCAATGAGCAGTTCTTC

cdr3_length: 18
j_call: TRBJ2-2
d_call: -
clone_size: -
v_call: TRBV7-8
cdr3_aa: CASSLVVGGGPRTGELFF
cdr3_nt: TGTGCCAGCAGCTTAGTGGTTGGCGGTGGGCCCCGAACCGGGGAGCTGTTTTTT

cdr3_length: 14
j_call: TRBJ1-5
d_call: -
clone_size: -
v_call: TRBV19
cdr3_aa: CASSMGRIYQPQHF
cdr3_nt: TGTGCCAGTAGTATGGGGAGGATCTATCAGCCCCAGCATTTT

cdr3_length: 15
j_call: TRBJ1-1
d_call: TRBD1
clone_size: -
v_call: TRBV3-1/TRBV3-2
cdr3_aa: CASSQPGTGDTEAFF
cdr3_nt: TGTGCCAGCAGCCAACCCGGGACAGGGGACACTGAAGCTTTCTTT

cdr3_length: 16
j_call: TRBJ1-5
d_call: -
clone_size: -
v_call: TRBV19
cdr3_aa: CASSTSPRDINQPQHF
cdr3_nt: TGTGCCAGTAGTACAAGCCCCCGGGACATTAATCAGCCCCAGCATTTT

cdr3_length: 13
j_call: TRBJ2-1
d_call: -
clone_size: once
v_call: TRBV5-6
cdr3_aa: CASSLKRRGLGFF
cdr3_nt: TGTGCCAGCAGCTTGAAAAGGCGGGGTCTGGGGTTCTTC

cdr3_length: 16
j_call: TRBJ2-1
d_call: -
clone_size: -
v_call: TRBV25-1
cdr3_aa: CATTTDGVGPYNEQFF
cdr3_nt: TGTGCCACCACCACCGACGGGGTCGGGCCATACAATGAGCAGTTCTTC

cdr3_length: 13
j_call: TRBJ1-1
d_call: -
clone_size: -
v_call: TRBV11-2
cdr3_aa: CASSLGRASEAFF
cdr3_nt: TGTGCCAGCAGCTTAGGCCGGGCATCTGAAGCTTTCTTT

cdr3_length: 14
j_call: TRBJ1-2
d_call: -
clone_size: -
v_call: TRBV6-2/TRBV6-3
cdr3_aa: CASSGGSIVIPYTF
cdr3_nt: TGTGCCAGCAGTGGAGGGTCTATAGTGATCCCCTACACCTTC

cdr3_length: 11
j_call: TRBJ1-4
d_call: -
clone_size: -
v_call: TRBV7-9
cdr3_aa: CASSFDTKLFF
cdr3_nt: TGTGCCAGCAGCTTCGACACTAAACTGTTTTTT

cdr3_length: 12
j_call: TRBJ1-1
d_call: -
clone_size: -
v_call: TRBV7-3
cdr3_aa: CASSLSGIEAFF
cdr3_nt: TGTGCCAGCAGCTTATCAGGGATAGAAGCTTTCTTT

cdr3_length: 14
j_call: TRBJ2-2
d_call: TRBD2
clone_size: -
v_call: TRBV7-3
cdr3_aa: CASSPAGGAGELFF
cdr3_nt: TGTGCCAGCAGCCCGGCGGGGGGGGCCGGGGAGCTGTTTTTT

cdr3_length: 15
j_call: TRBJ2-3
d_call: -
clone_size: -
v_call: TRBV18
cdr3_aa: CASSPAVVGTDTQYF
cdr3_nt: TGTGCCAGCTCACCAGCGGTTGTGGGCACAGATACGCAGTATTTT

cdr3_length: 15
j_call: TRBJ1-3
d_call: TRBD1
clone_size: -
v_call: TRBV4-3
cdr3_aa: CASSPGTGFGNTIYF
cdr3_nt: TGCGCCAGCAGCCCGGGGACAGGGTTTGGAAACACCATATATTTT

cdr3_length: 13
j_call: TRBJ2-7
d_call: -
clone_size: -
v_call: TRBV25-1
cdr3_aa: CASSPSGSYEQYF
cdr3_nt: TGTGCCAGCAGTCCCTCGGGCAGCTACGAGCAGTACTTC

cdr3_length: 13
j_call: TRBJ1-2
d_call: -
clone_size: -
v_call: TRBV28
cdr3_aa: CASSLRPFYGYTF
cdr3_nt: TGTGCCAGCAGTTTGCGACCTTTCTATGGCTACACCTTC

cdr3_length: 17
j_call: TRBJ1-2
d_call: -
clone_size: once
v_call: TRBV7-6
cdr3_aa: CASSSLRTGGTNYGYTF
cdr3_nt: TGTGCCAGCAGCTCACTTCGTACGGGGGGAACTAACTATGGCTACACCTTC

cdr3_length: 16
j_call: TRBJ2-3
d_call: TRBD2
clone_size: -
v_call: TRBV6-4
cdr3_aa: CASSPQSGGTTDTQYF
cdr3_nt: TGTGCCAGCAGCCCACAGAGCGGGGGCACCACAGATACGCAGTATTTT

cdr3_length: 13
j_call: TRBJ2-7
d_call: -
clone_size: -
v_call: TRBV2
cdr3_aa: CASSWDNLYEQYF
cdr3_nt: TGTGCCAGCAGTTGGGACAATTTGTACGAGCAGTACTTC

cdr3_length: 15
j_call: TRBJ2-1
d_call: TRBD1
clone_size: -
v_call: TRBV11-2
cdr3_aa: CASSPGTGGFNEQFF
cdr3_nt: TGTGCCAGCAGCCCCGGGACAGGGGGCTTCAATGAGCAGTTCTTC

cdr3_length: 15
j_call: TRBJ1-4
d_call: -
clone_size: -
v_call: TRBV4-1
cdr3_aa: CASSQDAGGREKLFF
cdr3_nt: TGCGCCAGCAGCCAAGACGCGGGGGGGCGTGAAAAACTGTTTTTT

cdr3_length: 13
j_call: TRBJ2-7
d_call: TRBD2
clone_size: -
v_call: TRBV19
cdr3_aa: CASSWSGDYEQYF
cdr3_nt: TGTGCCAGTAGTTGGAGCGGGGACTACGAGCAGTACTTC

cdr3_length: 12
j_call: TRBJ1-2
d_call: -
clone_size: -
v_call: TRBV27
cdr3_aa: CASSNTGDGYTF
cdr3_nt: TGTGCCAGCAGTAATACGGGGGATGGCTACACCTTC

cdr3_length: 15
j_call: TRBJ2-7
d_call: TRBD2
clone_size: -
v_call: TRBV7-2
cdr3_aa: CASSFERGPSYEQYF
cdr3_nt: TGTGCCAGCAGCTTTGAGCGGGGGCCATCCTACGAGCAGTACTTC

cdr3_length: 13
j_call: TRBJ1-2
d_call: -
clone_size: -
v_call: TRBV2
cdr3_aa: CASSGRGRYGYTF
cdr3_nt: TGTGCCAGCAGTGGCAGGGGAAGGTATGGCTACACCTTC

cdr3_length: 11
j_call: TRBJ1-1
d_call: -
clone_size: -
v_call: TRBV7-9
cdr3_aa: CASSLDPEAFF
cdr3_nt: TGTGCCAGCAGCTTAGACCCTGAAGCTTTCTTT

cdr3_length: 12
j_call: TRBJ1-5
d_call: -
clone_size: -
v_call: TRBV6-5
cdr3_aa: CASSSLVGPQHF
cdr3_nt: TGTGCCAGCAGTTCCCTCGTTGGGCCCCAGCATTTT

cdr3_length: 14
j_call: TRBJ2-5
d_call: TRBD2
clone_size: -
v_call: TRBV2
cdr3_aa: CASSANRGVETQYF
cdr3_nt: TGTGCCAGCAGTGCAAACCGGGGGGTAGAGACCCAGTACTTC